The rows below give T cell receptor beta chains drawn from one sample of a study of shared clonotypes between healthy human individuals. Generated by immunoSEQ multiplex PCR, the TCRdb table keeps only in-frame clones and is missing some. Found here are approximately 470,000 clones, 78% of them singletons; the top ten hold 12%. Sequenced sample: PBMCs. The receptors derive from a woman aged 40 to 50 in good health. Some clones in this sample may be carry-over from other donors' samples. Both conserved end residues are part of each CDR3. The order of the fields is clone size, J gene, D gene, V gene, CDR3 DNA, CDR3 protein. The D gene is left open where the match is weak. For some rows the clone size is stated as once, few or many, or as a class when expanded; others skip it.

>.|TRBJ2-2|TRBD1|TRBV5-4
TGTGCCAGCAGCCGGGACAGGGGGTCGAACACCGGGGAGCTGTTTTTT
CASSRDRGSNTGELFF
>once|TRBJ2-7|.|TRBV19
TGTGCCAGTAGCCGAACAGGGAACTACGAGCAGTACTTC
CASSRTGNYEQYF
>.|TRBJ2-5|.|TRBV27
TGTGCCAGCAGTGACAGGGAGGGGGAGACCCAGTACTTC
CASSDREGETQYF
>.|TRBJ2-5|TRBD2|TRBV7-9
TGTGCCAGCAGCCCTGCGGGGACTAGCGGGAGGGAGACCCAGTACTTC
CASSPAGTSGRETQYF
>.|TRBJ2-7|.|TRBV7-6
TGTGCCAGCAGCTCGAACCCTGCGGGGACCCGGGGGGAGCAGTACTTC
CASSSNPAGTRGEQYF
>.|TRBJ2-5|.|TRBV30
TGTGCCTGGGAGGGCAGGGAGGAGACCCAGTACTTC
CAWEGREETQYF
>.|TRBJ1-5|.|TRBV10-3
TGTGCCACCCGGGACGGCAATCAGCCCCAGCATTTT
CATRDGNQPQHF
>.|TRBJ2-2|.|TRBV6-1
TGTGCCAGCAGGGGATCGAACACCGGGGAGCTGTTTTTT
CASRGSNTGELFF
>.|TRBJ2-1|.|TRBV30
TGTGCCTGGAGTGGGGGGGTCAATGAGCAGTTCTTC
CAWSGGVNEQFF
>.|TRBJ2-7|TRBD2|TRBV5-1
TGCGCCAGTAAAACTAGCGGGAGATCCGACGAGCAGTACTTC
CASKTSGRSDEQYF